The source of this T cell receptor (beta chain) is a study of low-dose radiotherapy and immunotherapy resistance in tumors. Priming of first-strand cDNA relied on TRAV- and TRBV-specific primers (covering alpha and beta chains). Using a constant-region primer together with a V-primer adapter, TCRs were subjected to around 20 PCR cycles of amplification. From the reads, TCRdb called clonotypes with MiXCR, one entry per CDR3 protein. The top ten hold about a tenth of the sample, which has fewer than 50,000 distinct CDR3 sequences, about 25% seen once. The V and J ends lost 6 bases and 3 bases, in that order; junction bases with no gene match: 4. The length of the CDR3 is 14 residues. Germline V gene lookup returns CDR1 MNHNY and CDR2 SVGAGI (reference sequence). There are many counts of this clonotype. Noted time point: after trial treatment. As to treatment: LDRT plus nivolumab, ipilimumab, low-dose cyclophosphamide and aspirin (RACIN trial).

The source is a male donor with prostate cancer. The rearrangement links TRBV6-6 to TRBJ2-7, with 11 positions matching TRBD2. Sequenced here: PBMCs, sampled after low-dose radiotherapy plus immunotherapy. CDR3 protein: CASSSGTSGYEQYF. CDR3 nucleotides: TGTGCCAGCAGCTCCGGGACTAGCGGCTACGAGCAGTACTTC.